A selection of T cell receptor beta chains follows, all from one sample in a study of T-cell memory formation after mild COVID-19. TCRdb redid the calling of the 5' RACE reads with MiXCR, one entry per CDR3 protein. The data show approximately 100,000 distinct CDR3 sequences, with around 10% seen just once and approximately 39% held by the top ten. What was sequenced was PBMCs or a T cell subset sorted from them (not recorded which). The receptors were sampled from a man in his late teens or twenties who had mild COVID-19 (a few samples of this study predate the infection). Cell type and time point are not known. Each CDR3 is given with its conserved first and last residue. Fields, in order: CDR3 protein, CDR3 DNA, J gene, V gene, CDR3 length, D gene, clone size. The D gene is left open where the match is weak. The size field is filled for only some rows; it gives once, few, many or a size class.

CASSFRTGVTGELFF TGTGCCAGCAGTTTTAGGACAGGGGTCACCGGGGAGCTGTTTTTT TRBJ2-2 TRBV12-3/TRBV12-4 15 TRBD1 -
CSVESRVSSYEQYF TGCAGCGTTGAGTCCAGGGTCTCTTCCTACGAGCAGTACTTC TRBJ2-7 TRBV29-1 14 - few
CASSQEGAGIEAFF TGCGCCAGCAGCCAAGAAGGGGCAGGGATCGAAGCTTTCTTT TRBJ1-1 TRBV4-1 14 - -
CASSLDGSGYTF TGTGCCAGCAGCTTAGACGGGAGCGGCTACACCTTC TRBJ1-2 TRBV7-6 12 - few
CATSDWEGRQETQYF TGTGCCACCAGTGATTGGGAGGGACGTCAAGAGACCCAGTACTTC TRBJ2-5 TRBV24-1 15 TRBD2 few
CASSYFGSMRYGYTF TGTGCCAGCAGTTATTTCGGGTCCATGCGATATGGCTACACCTTC TRBJ1-2 TRBV6-2/TRBV6-3 15 - few
CASSVWGARETQYF TGTGCCAGCAGCGTATGGGGGGCGCGAGAGACCCAGTACTTC TRBJ2-5 TRBV9 14 - few
CATRVRDSAETQYF TGTGCCACCAGAGTCCGGGACAGCGCGGAGACCCAGTACTTC TRBJ2-5 TRBV15 14 TRBD1 -
CASSSTGGNQPQHF TGTGCCAGCAGCTCGACAGGTGGGAATCAGCCCCAGCATTTT TRBJ1-5 TRBV6-2/TRBV6-3 14 - many
CASSPTGTPDQPQHF TGTGCCAGCAGCCCTACGGGGACCCCCGATCAGCCCCAGCATTTT TRBJ1-5 TRBV9 15 - few
CDSKAGEAMNTEAFF TGTGACAGCAAGGCAGGGGAAGCGATGAACACTGAAGCTTTCTTT TRBJ1-1 TRBV6-2/TRBV6-3 15 - once
CASSPPRGVAYEQYF TGTGCCAGCAGCCCGCCGCGAGGGGTGGCTTACGAGCAGTACTTC TRBJ2-7 TRBV7-9 15 - -
CSARSPLSETQYF TGCAGTGCTAGATCTCCCCTGTCGGAGACCCAGTACTTC TRBJ2-5 TRBV20-1 13 - -
CAISEAREGYEQYF TGTGCCATCAGTGAGGCCCGGGAGGGATACGAGCAGTACTTC TRBJ2-7 TRBV10-3 14 TRBD2 few
CASSLGQENTEAFF TGTGCCAGCAGCTTAGGACAGGAGAACACTGAAGCTTTCTTT TRBJ1-1 TRBV7-8 14 - few
CASSSPWRAPGELFF TGTGCCAGCAGTTCCCCATGGAGGGCCCCGGGGGAGCTGTTTTTT TRBJ2-2 TRBV6-2/TRBV6-3 15 - many